Sequencing of this T cell receptor beta chain was carried out in a study of CD4 T cells in relation to SARS-CoV-2 and coronaviruses. In the study overall: Shared crossreactive spike epitopes were mapped to their HLA restriction.

This table comes from immunoSEQ multiplex PCR, and its TCRdb copy is limited to in-frame clones, with some not included. The profile covers tens of thousands of clones, with roughly 88% appearing a single time and 1.4% taken by the ten largest. The CDR3 contains 14 residues. Germline V lookup: CDR1 SGHNT, CDR2 YYREEE (reference sequence). Trimming removed 0 bases from V and 5 bases from J, with 11 bases in between. Study-level points and caveats: Memory recall responses, not primary responses primed in culture, are what the assay detects. Monoreactive clones expanded significantly more to SARS-CoV-2 than crossreactive clones did. The cross-reactivity analysis covered only spike protein, not other viral proteins.

Before the COVID-19 pandemic, during about 2011-2019, CD4+ T cells were taken from unexposed donors. Concerning this clone: No antigen is known for it.

The receptor was isolated from a human donor in good health. What was sequenced was memory CD4+ T cells from PBMCs. The chain couples TRBV5-4 to TRBJ1-2; D may be TRBD1 (5 bases). CDR3 coding DNA: TGTGCCAGCAGCTTGGTTGGGACTACTTATGGCTACACCTTC. This translates into CASSLVGTTYGYTF.